This T cell receptor beta chain came from a study of cytomegalovirus exposure and HLA in healthy donors. Whole-study context: When 300 to 400 donors were genotyped, 80% to 90% of them were found to fall in the Caucasian-associated ancestry cluster.

The CDR3 runs to 16 residues. V shed 5 bases and J 2 bases; nucleotides not matched to a gene: 4. The V gene's germline CDR1 is SGHAT and CDR2 FQNNGV. PCR employed 60 Vbeta and 13 Jbeta primers. Sequencing was performed with immunoSEQ multiplex PCR; in TCRdb, only in-frame clones are kept and a portion is missing. Of 90,000 or so clones detected, nearly 80% appear once; the ten largest clones hold about 23%. About this clone: Its target is not known.

Donors were nominally healthy when sampled, though unrecorded immune exposures were likely. Study results and caveats: Donors were assumed by presence/absence analyses to have roughly uniform sequencing depth. Cytomegalovirus association was assigned to about 150 TCR beta chains.

The chain uses TRBV11-2 and TRBJ2-5, with 14 bases fitting TRBD2. The receptor's source is a woman in her fifties or sixties in good health and CMV-seropositive. Material: PBMCs. This chain's CDR3 is CASSKRLAGGQETQYF. Written as DNA, the CDR3 is TGTGCCAGCAGCAAACGACTAGCGGGAGGGCAAGAGACCCAGTACTTC.